This TCR beta chain comes out of a study of shared clonotypes between healthy human individuals. Study overall: The study used three CD4 naive, three CD4 memory, two CD8 naive and one CD8 memory plate per donor.

V lost 2 bases, J lost 5 bases, and 8 bases lay in between. The CDR3 is 13 amino acids. CDR1 is SGHRS and CDR2 is YFSETQ in the germline V gene. As regards this clone: Its antigen is unidentified.

Study findings and constraints: In the sorted subsets, rarefaction showed sequencing was incomplete despite large depth.

Positive CCR7 selection of CD45RO-negative cells yielded the naive CD8 cells, and terminally differentiated effector memory CD45RA+ cells were excluded. An assay was performed, and its level was deep. Measured with immunoSEQ multiplex PCR; TCRdb has only the in-frame clones, and not every one. The table has almost 700,000 clones, 92% seen once. The sequenced material came from naive CD8+ T cells sorted from blood. The V gene is TRBV5-1, the J gene TRBJ1-5; D is unclear. The TCR was taken from a young man in good health. The CDR3 coding sequence is TGCGCCAGCAGCTTCCGCGGGGATCAGCCCCAGCATTTT. Protein product: CASSFRGDQPQHF.